The 21 T cell receptor beta chains below all came from one sample that was sequenced in a study of cytomegalovirus exposure and HLA in healthy donors (dated by TCRdb to between 2016 and 2019). The method behind the library was the immunoSEQ multiplex PCR assay. TCRdb re-hosts the immuneACCESS table, in-frame sequences only. Its copies lack some clones; in the studies checked, an unresolved V gene accounts for under half of them, and the cause for the rest is not known. The sample table shows about 140,000 clones, and 70% to 90% are seen once. Under 1.5% of the sample belongs to the ten largest clones. Sequences were obtained from PBMCs. The receptors were sampled from a woman aged 25 to 45 in good health and CMV-seronegative.

This chain joins TRBV9 and TRBJ2-2, with 8 bases that match TRBD2. V lost 3 bases and J lost 7; bases outside the gene matches: 20. This CDR3 is built from 19 residues. Germline V CDR1 and CDR2: SGDLS, YYNGEE. The CDR3 DNA is TGTGCCAGCAGCGCGCAATCACCCCCGGGACTAGTTTTCGTCGGGGAGCTGTTTTTT. This gives the protein CASSAQSPPGLVFVGELFF.

The chain employs TRBV20-1 and TRBJ2-1; a possible D gene is TRBD2 (5 bases). Looked up from germline, CDR1 is DFQATT and CDR2 is SNEGSKA (reference sequence). The V and J ends lost 4 bases and 9 bases respectively, with 10 bases between them. The CDR3 has 11 amino acids. The DNA for the CDR3 is TGCAGTGCTACCCCCCGGGGTGAGCAGTTCTTC. Residues: CSATPRGEQFF.

The DNA of the CDR3 is TGTGCCAGCAGTTCCCCAGGGCAATCCCAGTACTTC. Protein: CASSSPGQSQYF. V gene TRBV28 combines with J gene TRBJ2-5; D might be TRBD1 (5 bases). Germline values: CDR1 MDHEN, CDR2 SYDVKM. The CDR3 has 12 amino acids. Trimming removed 4 bases from V and 9 bases from J, with 12 bases in between.

The CDR3 region is CASSLGVQRGTDTQYF. The CDR3 DNA sequence: TGTGCCAGCAGCTTAGGAGTCCAGCGGGGGACAGATACGCAGTATTTT. The V and J genes are TRBV7-2 and TRBJ2-3, with TRBD2 identical over 8 bases. The V gene end was trimmed by 1 base and the J gene end by 3 bases; junction bases not matched to a gene: 6. The CDR3 runs to 16 residues. CDR1 and CDR2 (germline): SGHTA, FQGNSA.

Comments on this clone: One end of the junction varies from germline; a read error may be responsible. The same CDR3 arises from other DNA sequences in this sample as well. The chain has TRBV18 and TRBJ2-2; perhaps TRBD1 as D (6 bases). CDR1 KGHSH and CDR2 LQKENI come from the germline V gene. The CDR3 contains 14 residues. Here the CDR3 DNA reads TGTGCCAGTTCACGGGACACCAACACCGGGGAGCTGTTTTTT. Amino acids: CASSRDTNTGELFF.

The J gene is TRBJ1-5, the V gene TRBV28, with D hard to call. V lost 6 bases to trimming and J lost 4 bases, with 16 bases between them. This CDR3 comprises 15 residues. The germline gives CDR1 MDHEN, CDR2 SYDVKM. The CDR3 loop reads CASRDFRGINQPQHF. DNA for the CDR3: TGTGCCAGCAGAGACTTTAGAGGGATTAATCAGCCCCAGCATTTT.

The J gene is TRBJ2-5, the V gene TRBV19; 10 bases align to TRBD1. Germline loops: CDR1 LNHDA, CDR2 SQIVND (reference sequence). Trimming at V came to 1 base and at J to 5 bases, leaving 7 bases not matched to a gene. This CDR3 spans 16 amino acids. CDR3 sequence: CASSIGGTGAAETQYF. For the CDR3, the DNA is TGTGCCAGTAGTATAGGCGGGACAGGGGCTGCCGAGACCCAGTACTTC.

This chain connects TRBV13 to TRBJ2-5, with 7 bases identical to TRBD2. The germline V gene encodes CDR1 PRHDT and CDR2 FYEKMQ (reference sequence). V lost 5 bases and J lost 5; bases outside the gene matches: 11. This CDR3 contains 15 residues. CDR3 nucleotides: TGTGCCAGCAGCCATTATCCGGGGGGAAGGGAGACCCAGTACTTC. Its translation is CASSHYPGGRETQYF.

The chain links TRBV28 to TRBJ2-3; D might be TRBD2 (6 bases). The germline V gene encodes CDR1 MDHEN and CDR2 SYDVKM. The CDR3 consists of 16 residues. V shed 5 bases and J shed 2 bases, with 17 bases lying between them. CDR3 amino acids: CASSLPGGAPTDTQYF. The CDR3, as DNA: TGTGCCAGCAGTCTCCCCGGAGGGGCGCCCACAGATACGCAGTATTTT.

V usage is TRBV18 and J usage is TRBJ2-7; D not certain. The V end was cut by 3 bases, the J end by 3 bases, with 9 bases between. This CDR3 has 13 residues. Germline V gene lookup returns CDR1 KGHSH and CDR2 LQKENI. In DNA form, the CDR3 reads TGTGCCAGCTCACCGGCACCCATCTACGAGCAGTACTTC. Protein sequence: CASSPAPIYEQYF. Filled out from reference TRBV18 and TRBJ2-7, the complete variable domain reads NAGVMQNPRHLVRRRGQEARLRCSPMKGHSHVYWYRQLPEEGLKFMVYLQKENIIDESGMPKERFSAEFPKEGPSILRIQQVVRGDSAAYFCASSPAPIYEQYFGPGTRLTVT.

The chain joins TRBV7-8 to TRBJ2-5, with a possible D match to TRBD2 (7 bases). This CDR3 has 13 amino acids. The V and J ends lost 8 bases and 5 bases respectively, with 15 bases between them. Germline CDR1 and CDR2: SGHVS and FQNEAQ. For the CDR3, the DNA is TGTGCCAGCGGGAGGGGGTCGCGGGAGACCCAGTACTTC. It is translated as CASGRGSRETQYF. The complete variable domain, with remaining parts taken from reference TRBV7-8 and TRBJ2-5, reads GAGVSQSPRYKVAKRGQDVALRCDPISGHVSLFWYQQALGQGPEFLTYFQNEAQLDKSGLPSDRFFAERPEGSVSTLKIQRTQQEDSAVYLCASGRGSRETQYFGPGTRLLVL.

The gene calls are TRBV4-1 and TRBJ1-6; D is uncertain. The V end was cut by 1 base, the J end by 7 bases, with 8 bases between. Germline CDR1 MGHRA, CDR2 YSYEKL. The CDR3 loop spans 14 amino acids. CDR3 DNA sequence: TGCGCCAGCAGCCAAGGTAGAGGGAATTCACCCCTCCACTTT. It translates to CASSQGRGNSPLHF.

The chain couples TRBV28 to TRBJ1-2; D may be TRBD1 (5 bases). In germline, CDR1 is MDHEN, CDR2 SYDVKM. The CDR3 extends over 15 amino acids. Trimming removed 8 bases from V and 5 bases from J, with 21 bases in between. In nucleotides, the CDR3 is TGTGCCAGCGCCATTGGCCCAGGGAGGGGATATGGCTACACCTTC. It translates to CASAIGPGRGYGYTF.

The chain links TRBV2 to TRBJ2-3; 10 bases agree with TRBD1. Germline V gives CDR1 SNHLY, CDR2 FYNNEI. The junction had 6 bases not matched to a gene; V was cut back by 6 bases and J by 6 bases. The CDR3 runs to 14 residues. In DNA, the CDR3 is TGTGCCAGCAGGGGGGACAGGGGCGGGGATACGCAGTATTTT. Its translation is CASRGDRGGDTQYF.

This clone was detected once. The chain combines TRBV5-1 with TRBJ1-2; D gene ambiguous. V dropped 0 bases and J dropped 0 bases, with 6 bases sitting between them. Per germline, CDR1 SGHRS and CDR2 YFSETQ. The CDR3 is made up of 14 amino acids. CDR3 bases: TGCGCCAGCAGCTTGGCCACGGCTAACTATGGCTACACCTTC. It encodes CASSLATANYGYTF.

The chain uses TRBV7-2 and TRBJ2-1, with 9 bases aligning to TRBD2. CDR1 and CDR2 from the germline V gene are SGHTA and FQGNSA. The length of the CDR3 is 15 residues. J gave up 5 bases and V 3 bases, and 5 bases lay outside the gene matches. The CDR3 nucleotides read TGTGCCAGCAGCTTGTCGCGGGGGGGCCACAATGAGCAGTTCTTC. This codes for CASSLSRGGHNEQFF.

The rearrangement joins TRBV10-2 to TRBJ2-1, with 8 positions matching TRBD1. V lost 4 bases and J lost 9; bases outside the gene matches: 8. From germline, CDR1 is WSHSY and CDR2 SAAADI. The CDR3 loop spans 14 amino acids. In DNA form, the CDR3 reads TGCGCCAGCAGTGTTCAGGGGGCGCGGGGTGAGCAGTTCTTC. This encodes CASSVQGARGEQFF.

This chain joins TRBV25-1 and TRBJ2-2; 9 bases fit TRBD2. The CDR3 contains 15 residues. Trimming at V came to 6 bases and at J to 4 bases, leaving 6 bases not matched to a gene. Germline V lookup: CDR1 MGHDK, CDR2 SYGVNS. CDR3 sequence (DNA): TGTGCCAGCAGACCCTCTAGCGGGGTCACCGGGGAGCTGTTTTTT. Protein sequence: CASRPSSGVTGELFF.

Details on this clone: Other nucleotide sequences from this sample produce the same CDR3. This chain uses TRBV7-2 with TRBJ1-1; 7 positions match TRBD1. CDR3 length: 15 residues. Per germline, CDR1 SGHTA and CDR2 FQGNSA. The junction had 4 bases not matched to a gene; V was cut back by 2 bases and J by 1 base. CDR3 bases: TGTGCCAGCAGCTTAACAGGGGCTCGGAACACTGAAGCTTTCTTT. Translated, it gives CASSLTGARNTEAFF.

The chain employs TRBV5-8 and TRBJ2-1, with a weak D call TRBD2 (5 bases). Germline CDR1 reads SGHTS; CDR2 reads YDEGEE. Trimming removed 4 bases at V and 0 bases at J, with 17 bases between. This CDR3 region has 17 residues. CDR3 DNA sequence: TGTGCCAGCAGCAGAGGGCAAATGGGGAGCTCCTACAATGAGCAGTTCTTC. Translated, it gives CASSRGQMGSSYNEQFF.

This clone was seen only a few times. V is TRBV5-1 and J is TRBJ1-2; D is undetermined. The V end was cut by 4 bases, the J end by 8 bases, with 15 bases between. Per the germline V gene, CDR1 is SGHRS and CDR2 is YFSETQ. The CDR3 has 13 residues. CDR3 loop: CASSTTSTMGYTF. The CDR3 DNA follows: TGCGCCAGCAGCACTACCTCAACTATGGGCTACACCTTC.